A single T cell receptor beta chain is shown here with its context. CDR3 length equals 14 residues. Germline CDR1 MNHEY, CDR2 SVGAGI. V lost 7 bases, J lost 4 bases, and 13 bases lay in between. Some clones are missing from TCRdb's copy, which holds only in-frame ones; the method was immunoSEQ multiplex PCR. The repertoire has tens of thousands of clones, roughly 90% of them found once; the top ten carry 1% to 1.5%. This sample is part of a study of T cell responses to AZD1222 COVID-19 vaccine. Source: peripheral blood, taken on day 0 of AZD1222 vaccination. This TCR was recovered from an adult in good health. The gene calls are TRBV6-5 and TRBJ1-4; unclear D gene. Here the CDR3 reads CASMRPGYNEKLFF. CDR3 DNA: TGTGCCAGCATGCGACCGGGATATAATGAAAAACTGTTTTTT.